One and the same sample provided the 13 T cell receptor beta chains below, sequenced in a study of blood T cell repertoires in COVID-19. Sequenced by immunoSEQ multiplex PCR; TCRdb stores in-frame clones only, minus some. Of 340,000 or so clones listed, around 88% are singletons. Input material: peripheral blood. The source of these receptors is a man aged 30-40 years with active or convalescent COVID-19.

The gene calls are TRBV7-8 and TRBJ2-7, with a possible D match to TRBD2 (6 bases). Trimming pared 5 bases from V and 3 bases from J, leaving 14 bases between. Germline assignment: CDR1 SGHVS and CDR2 FQNEAQ. The CDR3 sequence is 14 residues long. Here the CDR3 reads CASSVNVGLYEQYF. In DNA form, the CDR3 reads TGTGCCAGCAGCGTCAACGTGGGACTCTACGAGCAGTACTTC.

This clone was seen only a few times. This chain joins TRBV12-3 or TRBV12-4 and TRBJ1-1, with a tentative D call TRBD1 (5 bases). The CDR3 runs 13 residues. Trimming pared 4 bases from V and 6 bases from J, leaving 12 bases between. In DNA, the CDR3 is TGTGCCAGCAGTTGGGGACTGGGGGCTGAAGCTTTCTTT. It translates to CASSWGLGAEAFF.

This clone was counted once. This chain joins TRBV4-3 and TRBJ2-7; 8 nucleotides match TRBD2. V lost 1 base, J lost 4 bases, and 6 bases stayed unmatched. CDR1 and CDR2 from the germline V gene are LGHNA and YSLEER. The CDR3 is 15 residues long. The CDR3 here is CASSQGTSPYYEQYF. CDR3 DNA sequence: TGCGCCAGCAGCCAAGGGACTAGCCCGTATTACGAGCAGTACTTC.

The chain couples TRBV3-1 (or the pseudogene TRBV3-2) to TRBJ2-3; D remains ambiguous. This CDR3 is 12 amino acids long. V gave up 6 bases and J gave up 0 bases, with 4 bases separating them. The germline gives CDR1 LGHDT, CDR2 YNNKEL (reference sequence). The CDR3, as DNA: TGTGCCAGCAGGTATAGCACAGATACGCAGTATTTT. Its protein product is CASRYSTDTQYF.

V and J are TRBV9 and TRBJ1-1; no clear D. CDR1 is SGDLS and CDR2 is YYNGEE in the germline V gene. Deletions cut 0 bases from V and 1 base from J, with 13 bases between. The CDR3 consists of 16 residues. The CDR3 here is CASSVGGGIGNTEAFF. CDR3 coding DNA: TGTGCCAGCAGCGTAGGTGGAGGGATCGGGAACACTGAAGCTTTCTTT.

The genes are TRBV28 and TRBJ1-4; 9 positions agree with TRBD1. Trimming at V came to 8 bases and at J to 8 bases, leaving 6 bases not matched to a gene. This CDR3 is 13 amino acids long. Germline V gene data show CDR1 as MDHEN and CDR2 as SYDVKM. The CDR3 spells CASQTGGKEKLFF. CDR3 coding DNA: TGTGCCAGCCAGACAGGGGGAAAAGAAAAACTGTTTTTT.

The chain joins TRBV19 to TRBJ1-2; weak D call: TRBD1 (6 bases). The CDR3 sequence is 13 residues long. Germline V lookup: CDR1 LNHDA, CDR2 SQIVND (reference sequence). Trimming took 5 bases from V and 8 from J, leaving 15 bases between them. In nucleotides, the CDR3 is TGTGCCAGTAGTGCCCTTGACAGGTACGGCTACACCTTC. Translated: CASSALDRYGYTF.

The V gene is TRBV7-2, the J gene TRBJ1-2; D remains unclear. The length of the CDR3 is 14 residues. V was shortened by 2 bases and J by 2 bases, with 9 bases between the two germline ends. Germline V lookup: CDR1 SGHTA, CDR2 FQGNSA. In DNA form, the CDR3 reads TGTGCCAGCAGCTTATCGGGTCAGAACTATGGCTACACCTTC. The encoded protein is CASSLSGQNYGYTF.

The rearrangement joins TRBV7-3 to TRBJ1-6, with 8 bases lining up with TRBD1. Germline V CDR1 and CDR2: SGHTA, FQGTGA. The CDR3 is 15 residues long. Germline trimming cut 5 bases from V and 9 bases from J; bases unmatched to any gene: 9. The CDR3 reads CASSLRGLQGSPLHF. The DNA for the CDR3 is TGTGCCAGCAGCCTCAGGGGGCTACAGGGTTCACCCCTCCACTTT.

This chain connects TRBV5-1 to TRBJ2-7; 7 nucleotides line up with TRBD1. CDR3 length equals 15 residues. Germline lookup yields CDR1 SGHRS and CDR2 YFSETQ. V dropped 4 bases and J dropped 7; count of bases not matched to a gene: 14. The CDR3 sequence is CASSLSNRGPPEQYF. CDR3 nucleotide sequence: TGCGCCAGCAGCCTAAGTAACAGGGGCCCCCCGGAGCAGTACTTC.

CDR3 nucleotides: TGTGCCAGCAGCCGCGGACTAGCGGGAGTGAATACGCAGTATTTT. Its protein product is CASSRGLAGVNTQYF. The rearrangement uses TRBV6-2 or TRBV6-3 and TRBJ2-3, with 13 nucleotides matching TRBD2. CDR3 size: 15 residues. Germline assignment: CDR1 MNHEY and CDR2 SVGEGT. V gave up 6 bases and J gave up 7 bases; unmatched junction bases: 7.

The V gene is TRBV11-3, the J gene TRBJ2-3, with D tentatively TRBD2 (6 bases). V lost 5 bases to trimming and J lost 4 bases, with 13 bases between them. In germline, CDR1 is SGHNT, CDR2 YENEEA. The CDR3 has 14 residues. CDR3 in amino acids: CASSPYGGADTQYF. As DNA, the CDR3 is TGTGCCAGCAGCCCTTATGGCGGGGCAGATACGCAGTATTTT.

The chain is built from TRBV28 and TRBJ1-4; TRBD1 agrees at 7 bases. V was clipped by 7 bases and J by 5 bases; unmatched bases: 4. This CDR3 comprises 13 residues. Germline CDR1 is MDHEN and CDR2 is SYDVKM. CDR3 coding DNA: TGTGCCAGCATGGAAGGGGGCAATGAAAAACTGTTTTTT. Amino acid sequence: CASMEGGNEKLFF. Filled out from reference TRBV28 and TRBJ1-4, the complete variable domain reads DVKVTQSSRYLVKRTGEKVFLECVQDMDHENMFWYRQDPGLGLRLIYFSYDVKMKEKGDIPEGYSVSREKKERFSLILESASTNQTSMYLCASMEGGNEKLFFGSGTQLSVL.